This TCR beta chain came from a study of spatial heterogeneity in lung cancer. In the study overall: Fewer alpha-chain than beta-chain sequences were consistently detected.

Documented time point: sample taken at primary tumor resection. Whole RNA obtained from tumor, nontumor lung or frozen PBMC underwent sequencing without sorting. The donors were approximately 70 patients with non-small cell lung cancer that was early-stage and untreated. In its sample, this clonotype was seen many times. Germline CDR1 and CDR2: SGHRS and YFSETQ. Trimming cost V 0 bases and J 0 bases, with 7 bases left between them. The CDR3 loop spans 15 amino acids. TCRdb fed the 5' RACE reads into MiXCR, producing one record per CDR3 protein. The repertoire holds 60,000 to 65,000 distinct CDR3 sequences, with 8.4% as singletons.

The chain links TRBV5-1 to TRBJ2-1, with D unclear. The source of this sequence is a female donor with early-stage non-small cell lung cancer. Sequences were derived from PBMCs, sampled at surgery. CDR3: CASSLDWGSYNEQFF. As DNA, the CDR3 is TGCGCCAGCAGCTTGGATTGGGGCTCCTACAATGAGCAGTTCTTC.